The 25 T cell receptor beta chains below were found in one sample sequenced in a study of OX40 agonist ivuxolimab in advanced cancers. Some clones are missing from TCRdb's copy, which holds only in-frame ones; the method was immunoSEQ multiplex PCR. The table has approximately 69,000 clones, approximately 81% seen once; the top ten hold 6% to 9.5%. The specimen comprised CD4+ or CD8+ T cells sorted from blood, sampled in a trial of the OX40 agonist ivuxolimab. These receptors originate from an adult with an advanced solid tumor such as melanoma, head and neck, liver or kidney cancer.

The table lists this clone with a count of one. The chain links TRBV7-3 to TRBJ2-1, with D tentatively TRBD1 (6 bases). Per germline, CDR1 SGHTA and CDR2 FQGTGA. V was trimmed by 4 bases and J by 6 bases, leaving 10 bases between them. CDR3 length: 13 amino acids. In DNA form, the CDR3 reads TGTGCCAGCAGCTCCTACAGGGCCAATGAGCAGTTCTTC. Amino acids: CASSSYRANEQFF.

The chain couples TRBV2 to TRBJ1-5; 12 positions match TRBD1. There are 16 residues in the CDR3. The germline CDR1 and CDR2 sequences are SNHLY and FYNNEI. Trimming took 5 bases from V and 7 from J; bases not matched to a gene: 9. CDR3 amino acids: CASSKRGQGAGQPQHF. CDR3 DNA sequence: TGTGCCAGCAGTAAACGGGGACAGGGGGCAGGACAGCCCCAGCATTTT.

The genes are TRBV4-3 and TRBJ2-3; maybe TRBD1 (5 bases). Germline CDR1 is LGHNA and CDR2 is YSLEER. CDR3 length equals 15 residues. Trimming took 0 bases from V and 4 from J, leaving 11 bases between them. CDR3 sequence (DNA): TGCGCCAGCAGCCAAGACAGGGTTTGGGCAGATACGCAGTATTTT. Translating it yields CASSQDRVWADTQYF.

This clone has only one observation. The chain recombines TRBV7-2 with TRBJ2-7, with 11 bases identical to TRBD2. The CDR3 totals 15 residues. Trimming removed 5 bases from V and 3 bases from J; junction bases left unmatched: 6. Germline loops: CDR1 SGHTA, CDR2 FQGNSA. CDR3 region: CASSRIAGGSYEQYF. The CDR3 DNA sequence: TGTGCCAGCAGCCGAATAGCGGGAGGGAGCTACGAGCAGTACTTC.

J is TRBJ1-2 and V is TRBV5-6; possible D gene TRBD1, 5 bases. V dropped 4 bases and J dropped 8 bases, with 15 bases sitting between them. The CDR3 sequence is 13 residues long. Germline CDR1 and CDR2: SGHDT and YYEEEE. The CDR3 is CASSLEGLGGYTF. The CDR3 DNA is TGTGCCAGCAGCCTCGAGGGGCTGGGCGGCTACACCTTC.

This clone was recorded a few times. The rearrangement uses TRBV28 and TRBJ1-4, with D hard to call. CDR1 and CDR2 (germline): MDHEN, SYDVKM. V was trimmed by 6 bases and J by 7 bases, leaving 15 bases between them. This CDR3 is 14 amino acids long. The chain's CDR3 is CASRRPETSEKLFF. CDR3 DNA: TGTGCCAGCAGGCGGCCCGAGACGAGTGAAAAACTGTTTTTT.

A single count supports this clone. The chain has TRBV4-2 and TRBJ2-2, with D possibly matching TRBD2 (6 bases). The CDR3 has 15 residues. Trimming left V 4 bases short and J 1 base short, with 10 bases between. The V gene's germline CDR1 is LGHNA and CDR2 YNFKEQ. The chain's CDR3 is CASSRGTGNTGELFF. The CDR3 region has the DNA TGTGCCAGCAGCCGCGGGACTGGGAACACCGGGGAGCTGTTTTTT.

The rearrangement links TRBV4-2 to TRBJ2-1; the match to TRBD2 covers 12 bases. The V gene's germline CDR1 is LGHNA and CDR2 YNFKEQ. This CDR3 contains 21 residues. Germline trimming cut 3 bases from V and 0 bases from J; bases unmatched to any gene: 15. As DNA, the CDR3 is TGTGCCAGCAGCCAGGTGTCGGGGCTAGCGGGGGGGCCTAGCTCCTACAATGAGCAGTTCTTC. Translating gives CASSQVSGLAGGPSSYNEQFF.

V is TRBV20-1 and J is TRBJ2-1; D remains unclear. The CDR3 length is 11 residues. From germline, CDR1 is DFQATT and CDR2 SNEGSKA (reference sequence). V was trimmed by 6 bases and J by 9 bases, leaving 12 bases between them. CDR3 region: CSARAYGEQFF. The CDR3 DNA is TGCAGTGCCCGCGCGTATGGTGAGCAGTTCTTC.

This clone showed up just once. The chain carries TRBV4-3 and TRBJ2-3; 7 bases map to TRBD2. With V trimmed by 1 base and J by 6 bases, 10 bases remained unmatched. The germline CDR1 and CDR2 sequences are LGHNA and YSLEER. The CDR3 is 16 residues long. The CDR3 DNA reads TGCGCCAGCAGCCAAGTTGGTCTAGCGGAAGGGGATACGCAGTATTTT. Its protein product is CASSQVGLAEGDTQYF.

The chain couples TRBV30 to TRBJ2-3; 7 nucleotides match TRBD2. V shed 8 bases, J shed 0 bases, and the junction held 8 bases outside the gene matches. This CDR3 is built from 14 residues. CDR1 and CDR2 (germline): GTSNPN, SVGIG (reference sequence). In DNA, the CDR3 is TGTGCCAGGGGAGGGCCATCTAGCACAGATACGCAGTATTTT. Translated, it gives CARGGPSSTDTQYF.

This chain joins TRBV18 and TRBJ1-1, with D uncertain. V was cut by 6 bases and J by 5 bases, with 22 bases left in between. The CDR3 consists of 16 residues. From germline, CDR1 is KGHSH and CDR2 LQKENI. DNA of the CDR3: TGTGCCAGCTCTCGTACACCTGTAAACCTTGGGACTGAAGCTTTCTTT. Translating it yields CASSRTPVNLGTEAFF.

This chain links TRBV7-2 with TRBJ2-7, with 11 nucleotides matching TRBD2. This CDR3 has 14 amino acids. V shed 4 bases, J shed 4 bases, and the junction held 3 bases outside the gene matches. Germline-derived CDR1 and CDR2 are SGHTA and FQGNSA. The CDR3: CASSSTSGSYEQYF. The CDR3 DNA is TGTGCCAGCAGCTCCACTAGCGGGAGTTACGAGCAGTACTTC.

This clone was seen a few times. The chain employs TRBV5-6 and TRBJ1-1; TRBD1 is a possible D gene (5 bases). Germline V CDR1 and CDR2: SGHDT, YYEEEE. The CDR3 consists of 15 residues. Trimming removed 1 base at V and 0 bases at J, with 10 bases between. CDR3 DNA sequence: TGTGCCAGCAGCTTGCCAGGGATCATGAACACTGAAGCTTTCTTT. Translated, it gives CASSLPGIMNTEAFF.

This clone is a singleton in its sample. This rearrangement joins TRBV9 to TRBJ2-1; 8 bases fit TRBD2. J was trimmed by 4 bases and V by 1 base; bases with no gene match: 4. The CDR3 has 15 amino acids. Germline V lookup: CDR1 SGDLS, CDR2 YYNGEE. The CDR3 spells CASSVTSGNYNEQFF. The CDR3 DNA is TGTGCCAGCAGCGTAACTAGCGGCAATTACAATGAGCAGTTCTTC.

V and J are TRBV10-3 and TRBJ2-7; weak D call: TRBD2 (5 bases). The CDR3 is 13 residues long. V was pared by 7 bases and J by 0 bases, with 10 bases between. The V gene's germline CDR1 is ENHRY and CDR2 SYGVKD. Here the CDR3 DNA reads TGTGCCATCAAGGAGGATCTCTCCTACGAGCAGTACTTC. Residues: CAIKEDLSYEQYF.

V and J are TRBV7-9 and TRBJ2-5; possible D gene TRBD1, 6 bases. This CDR3 contains 13 residues. Germline loops: CDR1 SEHNR, CDR2 FQNEAQ (reference sequence). Trimming stripped 5 bases from V and 4 bases from J, with 11 bases between. CDR3 loop: CASSPDRSETQYF. The CDR3 DNA reads TGTGCCAGCAGCCCAGACAGGTCAGAGACCCAGTACTTC.

The chain carries TRBV5-1 and TRBJ1-1, with TRBD1 matching over 7 bases. V lost 2 bases to trimming and J lost 5 bases; unmatched junction nucleotides: 6. Germline CDR1 and CDR2: SGHRS and YFSETQ. This CDR3 region has 14 residues. The CDR3 here is CASSFSGGKTEAFF. DNA of the CDR3: TGCGCCAGCAGCTTTTCAGGGGGTAAGACTGAAGCTTTCTTT.

The rearrangement joins TRBV5-1 to TRBJ1-3; no clear D. The ends were cut back, 4 bases at V and 1 base at J, with 9 bases in the middle. CDR1 is SGHRS, CDR2 YFSETQ, per germline. The CDR3 is made up of 14 amino acids. Here the CDR3 DNA reads TGCGCCAGCAGCGATGGAACTTCTGGAAACACCATATATTTT. Encoded protein: CASSDGTSGNTIYF.

The rearrangement links TRBV4-2 to TRBJ1-2, with a tentative D call TRBD1 (5 bases). V was shortened by 0 bases and J by 4 bases, with 9 bases between the two germline ends. The germline V gene has CDR1 LGHNA and CDR2 YNFKEQ. The CDR3 covers 14 residues. The CDR3 is CASSQEGGSYGYTF. The CDR3 DNA is TGTGCCAGCAGCCAAGAGGGGGGGAGCTATGGCTACACCTTC.

The chain carries TRBV11-2 and TRBJ2-5; 9 bases map to TRBD1. The V and J ends lost 7 bases and 4 bases, in that order; junction bases with no gene match: 7. The germline gives CDR1 SGHAT, CDR2 FQNNGV. The CDR3 sequence is 14 residues long. DNA for the CDR3: TGTGCCAGCACCGACAGGGGGGGTTCAGAGACCCAGTACTTC. Its translation is CASTDRGGSETQYF. The full variable domain, with the rest looked up from reference TRBV11-2 and TRBJ2-5, is EAGVAQSPRYKIIEKRQSVAFWCNPISGHATLYWYQQILGQGPKLLIQFQNNGVVDDSQLPKDRFSAERLKGVDSTLKIQPAKLEDSAVYLCASTDRGGSETQYFGPGTRLLVL.

This chain joins TRBV7-8 and TRBJ1-1, with TRBD1 matching over 7 bases. The V and J ends lost 0 bases and 3 bases, in that order; junction bases with no gene match: 1. CDR1 SGHVS and CDR2 FQNEAQ come from the germline V gene. This CDR3 has 14 residues. For the CDR3, the DNA is TGTGCCAGCAGCTTAGCAGGGGGCTACACTGAAGCTTTCTTT. Protein: CASSLAGGYTEAFF.

The J gene is TRBJ2-7, the V gene TRBV29-1, with 8 bases lining up with TRBD1. In germline, CDR1 is SQVTM, CDR2 ANQGSEA. V gave up 6 bases and J gave up 2 bases; unmatched junction bases: 6. The CDR3 runs to 13 residues. The CDR3: CSVGQGGPYEQYF. CDR3 in DNA: TGCAGCGTCGGACAGGGTGGTCCCTACGAGCAGTACTTC.

The rearrangement uses TRBV28 and TRBJ1-4; 8 positions match TRBD1. The CDR3 is 13 amino acids. The V gene's germline CDR1 is MDHEN and CDR2 SYDVKM. The V gene end was trimmed by 7 bases and the J gene end by 8 bases; junction bases not matched to a gene: 6. The CDR3 DNA follows: TGTGCCAGCAAGGCTGGGGACAGGGAAAAACTGTTTTTT. This translates into CASKAGDREKLFF.

The gene calls are TRBV5-4 and TRBJ2-7, with a weak D call TRBD2 (5 bases). CDR3 length: 14 amino acids. V gave up 0 bases and J gave up 7 bases, with 14 bases separating them. Germline loops: CDR1 SGHNT, CDR2 YYREEE (reference sequence). The chain's CDR3 is CASSLERVTGEQYF. Here the CDR3 DNA reads TGTGCCAGCAGCTTGGAAAGGGTCACGGGGGAGCAGTACTTC.